Each of the 4 T cell receptor beta chains below was sequenced from the same sample in a study of CD8+CD57+ T cells in acquired aplastic anemia. Genomic DNA served as template for TCR beta VDJ and CDR3 profiling. TCRdb reprocessed the reads via MiXCR and lists one record per CDR3 protein. The sample has 200,000 to 250,000 distinct CDR3 sequences, approximately 65% seen once. Flow cytometry had shown expanded CD8+CD57+ cells in the patients chosen for sequencing. Sequencing was performed on sorted CD4+, CD8+, or CD8+CD57+ T cells (not recorded which) from PBMCs. The source of these receptors is a human donor with aplastic anemia.

This clonotype has more than one count but fewer than ten. J is TRBJ2-3 and V is TRBV27; unclear D gene. The ends were cut back, 4 bases at V and 2 bases at J, with 13 bases in the middle. Germline V gene lookup returns CDR1 MNHEY and CDR2 SMNVEV (reference sequence). The length of the CDR3 is 15 residues. The chain's CDR3 is CASSYWGPPTDTQYF. As DNA, the CDR3 is TGTGCCAGCAGTTACTGGGGTCCCCCCACAGATACGCAGTATTTT.

The J gene is TRBJ1-6, the V gene TRBV5-1, with D unclear. The CDR3 sequence is 13 residues long. Trimming cost V 1 base and J 10 bases, with 9 bases left between them. Per the germline V gene, CDR1 is SGHRS and CDR2 is YFSETQ. The CDR3 protein is CASSLSGVSPLHF. CDR3 DNA: TGCGCCAGCAGCTTGTCCGGGGTCTCACCCCTCCACTTT.

The table lists this clonotype with a few counts. V usage is TRBV11-2 and J usage is TRBJ2-7; D uncertain. CDR3 length: 11 amino acids. Trimming cost V 5 bases and J 9 bases, with 11 bases left between them. Germline CDR1 and CDR2: SGHAT and FQNNGV. The CDR3 DNA follows: TGTGCCAGCAGCGCAATCGGGTTGCAGTACTTC. Protein sequence: CASSAIGLQYF.

This chain uses TRBV24-1 with TRBJ2-5; D perhaps matches TRBD1 (7 bases). Germline values: CDR1 KGHDR, CDR2 SFDVKD. V shed 9 bases and J shed 1 base, with 14 bases lying between them. This CDR3 region has 14 residues. The CDR3 region has the DNA TGTGCCACCGGGCGACAGGGAGGCCAAGAGACCCAGTACTTC. It translates to CATGRQGGQETQYF.